Detailed here is one T cell receptor (beta chain). Using immunoSEQ multiplex PCR, the repertoire was profiled, and TCRdb retains in-frame clones only, with some absent. This table has about 170,000 clones, around 82% appearing once. This sample stems from a study of blood T cell repertoires in COVID-19. J gave up 8 bases and V 3 bases, and 9 bases lay outside the gene matches. The CDR3 runs to 16 residues. In germline, CDR1 is LNHDA, CDR2 SQIVND (reference sequence). The receptor's source is a man in his 70s with active or convalescent COVID-19. This rearrangement joins TRBV19 to TRBJ1-6, with 8 bases that match TRBD1. Material for sequencing was peripheral blood. The CDR3 spells CASSIRQGAQDSPLHF. For the CDR3, the DNA is TGTGCCAGTAGTATCCGGCAGGGGGCACAGGATTCACCCCTCCACTTT.